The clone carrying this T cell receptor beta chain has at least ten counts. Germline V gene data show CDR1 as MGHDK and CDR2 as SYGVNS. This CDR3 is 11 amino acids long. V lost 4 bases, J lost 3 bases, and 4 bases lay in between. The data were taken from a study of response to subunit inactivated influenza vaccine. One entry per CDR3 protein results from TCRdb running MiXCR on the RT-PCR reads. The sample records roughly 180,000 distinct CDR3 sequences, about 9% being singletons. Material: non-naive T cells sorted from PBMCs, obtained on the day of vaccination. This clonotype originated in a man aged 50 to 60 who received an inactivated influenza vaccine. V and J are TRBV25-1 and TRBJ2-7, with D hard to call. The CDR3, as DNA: TGTGCCAGCAGTGTTTACTACGAGCAGTACTTC. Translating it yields CASSVYYEQYF.